This T cell receptor beta chain was sequenced during a study of control samples from healthy donors and cancer patients. This CDR3 has 13 residues. Deletions cut 1 base from V and 4 bases from J, with 7 bases between. Germline values: CDR1 MGHRA, CDR2 YSYEKL. The repertoire was sequenced with immunoSEQ multiplex PCR; TCRdb's copy has only in-frame clones and lacks some. The sample lists about 140,000 clones; roughly 94% were seen once. The TCR comes from a man aged 40-49 years in good health. The chain employs TRBV4-1 and TRBJ2-5; no reliable D call. The sample taken for sequencing was blood. The CDR3 is CASSQGYRETQYF. The DNA for the CDR3 is TGCGCCAGCAGCCAAGGCTACAGAGAGACCCAGTACTTC.